These 18 T cell receptor beta chains originate from one sample sequenced in a study of T-cell reconstitution after alpha-beta-depleted transplantation in children. The authors prepared the TCRbeta library with unique molecular identifiers. One entry per CDR3 protein, called by TCRdb with MiXCR from the PCR reads. The table lists 180,000 or so distinct CDR3 sequences, approximately 6% of them singletons. The specimen comprised PBMCs, sampled before TCRalphabeta/CD19-depleted stem cell transplant. The receptor source for this set is a girl in the first two years of life with combined immunodeficiency, due to receive a stem cell transplant.

This clonotype was counted many times. This chain joins TRBV12-3 or TRBV12-4 and TRBJ2-1; 10 bases line up with TRBD2. The CDR3 is 15 amino acids. J lost 5 bases, V lost 6 bases, and 7 bases had no gene match. CDR3 sequence reads: CASRLSGGDHNEQFF. The DNA for the CDR3 is TGTGCCAGCAGGCTGAGCGGGGGGGATCACAATGAGCAGTTCTTC.

This clonotype showed up many times. The gene calls are TRBV19 and TRBJ2-1, with TRBD2 matching 8 bases. With 3 bases clipped from V and 0 bases from J, the junction kept 1 base outside the gene matches. In germline, CDR1 is LNHDA, CDR2 SQIVND (reference sequence). This CDR3 region has 15 residues. The CDR3 reads CASSMSGSSYNEQFF. The CDR3 DNA reads as TGTGCCAGTAGTATGAGCGGGAGCTCCTACAATGAGCAGTTCTTC.

This clonotype was recorded at least ten times. The V and J genes are TRBV20-1 and TRBJ2-7, with TRBD1 matching over 10 bases. J was trimmed by 7 bases and V by 1 base; bases with no gene match: 13. Germline-derived CDR1 and CDR2 are DFQATT and SNEGSKA (reference sequence). The CDR3 runs 16 residues. The chain's CDR3 is CSARGLYGTGVQEQYF. The CDR3 bases are TGCAGTGCTAGAGGTCTCTACGGGACAGGGGTCCAGGAGCAGTACTTC.

This clonotype was counted at least ten times. The V and J genes are TRBV7-2 and TRBJ1-4; D is ambiguous. Trimming cost V 1 base and J 0 bases, with 6 bases left between them. This CDR3 spans 15 amino acids. Germline V gene lookup returns CDR1 SGHTA and CDR2 FQGNSA. CDR3 in amino acids: CASSLEGTTNEKLFF. CDR3 bases: TGTGCCAGCAGCTTAGAGGGAACAACTAATGAAAAACTGTTTTTT. The full variable domain, its missing parts supplied by reference TRBV7-2 and TRBJ1-4, is GAGVSQSPSNKVTEKGKDVELRCDPISGHTALYWYRQSLGQGLEFLIYFQGNSAPDKSGLPSDRFSAERTGGSVSTLTIQRTQQEDSAVYLCASSLEGTTNEKLFFGSGTQLSVL.

This clonotype was observed many times. The gene calls are TRBV27 and TRBJ2-5; D gene ambiguous. The germline V and J ends were trimmed by 5 bases and 13 bases, with 20 bases remaining between them. The germline CDR1 and CDR2 sequences are MNHEY and SMNVEV (reference sequence). The CDR3 covers 13 residues. This CDR3 is CASSPSITTSTYF. The DNA of the CDR3 is TGTGCCAGCAGTCCCAGTATCACGACGTCTACGTACTTC.

This clonotype was found many times. The J gene is TRBJ2-2, the V gene TRBV20-1; D remains unclear. CDR3 size: 14 residues. The germline V gene encodes CDR1 DFQATT and CDR2 SNEGSKA (reference sequence). The V gene lost 1 base and the J gene lost 3 bases, with 9 bases spanning the gap. Here the CDR3 DNA reads TGCAGTGCTAGAGGAGCCTTGGACACCGGGGAGCTGTTTTTT. Translation: CSARGALDTGELFF.

This clonotype was seen many times. This chain joins TRBV27 and TRBJ2-7; perhaps TRBD1 as D (5 bases). The germline V gene encodes CDR1 MNHEY and CDR2 SMNVEV (reference sequence). Trimming pared 2 bases from V and 2 bases from J, leaving 10 bases between. The CDR3 runs to 14 residues. CDR3 nucleotides: TGTGCCAGCAGTTTACAGGGAAGTCCCTACGAGCAGTACTTC. Amino acids: CASSLQGSPYEQYF.

This clonotype was found many times. The chain links TRBV7-2 to TRBJ2-7, with TRBD2 as a possible D gene (5 bases). The CDR3 covers 16 residues. Germline CDR1 and CDR2: SGHTA and FQGNSA. Trimming took off 4 bases at V and 5 bases at J, with 21 bases between the two ends. The CDR3 DNA sequence: TGTGCCAGCAGCTCCAACTGGGCGACGGGATTAGACGAGCAGTACTTC. Translated: CASSSNWATGLDEQYF.

The table lists this clonotype with many counts. The chain is built from TRBV9 and TRBJ2-2; 9 bases fit TRBD2. The CDR3 runs 16 residues. With 7 bases clipped from V and 0 bases from J, the junction kept 7 bases outside the gene matches. The germline V gene has CDR1 SGDLS and CDR2 YYNGEE. The CDR3 protein is CASRATSGPNTGELFF. The CDR3 nucleotides read TGTGCCAGCCGAGCGACTAGCGGCCCGAACACCGGGGAGCTGTTTTTT.

This clonotype has a count of ten or more. V and J are TRBV20-1 and TRBJ2-5, with 13 bases matching TRBD2. The CDR3 length is 19 residues. Looked up from germline, CDR1 is DFQATT and CDR2 is SNEGSKA (reference sequence). V shed 0 bases, J shed 5 bases, and the junction held 15 bases outside the gene matches. CDR3 sequence reads: CSARDLDVTSGRAVETQYF. The CDR3 coding sequence is TGCAGTGCTAGAGATCTCGATGTTACTAGCGGGAGGGCGGTCGAGACCCAGTACTTC.

In this sample, this clonotype turned up many times. V and J are TRBV4-3 and TRBJ2-1; tentatively, D is TRBD2 (5 bases). V was shortened by 1 base and J by 0 bases, with 13 bases between the two germline ends. Per germline, CDR1 LGHNA and CDR2 YSLEER. The CDR3 length is 17 residues. The CDR3 DNA reads as TGCGCCAGCAGCCAAGTTCGGGGATTTAGCTCCTACAATGAGCAGTTCTTC. Translation gives CASSQVRGFSSYNEQFF.

This clonotype was recorded at least ten times. CDR3 sequence (DNA): TGCAGTGCCGACGGGTTTGGGGATACGCAGTATTTT. Protein sequence: CSADGFGDTQYF. This rearrangement joins TRBV20-1 to TRBJ2-3; no reliable D call. Trimming left V 6 bases short and J 6 bases short, with 13 bases between. Germline V CDR1 and CDR2: DFQATT, SNEGSKA (reference sequence). The CDR3 covers 12 residues.

This clonotype was seen only a few times. This chain links TRBV7-9 with TRBJ1-6; D not certain. This CDR3 has 16 amino acids. V was clipped by 6 bases and J by 3 bases, with 15 bases between them. Germline V gene data show CDR1 as SEHNR and CDR2 as FQNEAQ (reference sequence). The chain's CDR3 is CASSIITGYYNSPLHF. In DNA, the CDR3 is TGTGCCAGCAGTATCATAACCGGGTACTATAATTCACCCCTCCACTTT.

This clonotype showed up many times. This chain links TRBV7-2 with TRBJ2-5, with D perhaps given as TRBD1 or TRBD2 (5 bases each). Trimming took 4 bases from V and 7 from J, leaving 13 bases between them. This CDR3 region has 13 residues. Germline CDR1 SGHTA, CDR2 FQGNSA. CDR3 sequence reads: CASSSYGARTQYF. CDR3 DNA: TGTGCCAGCAGCTCCTACGGGGCTAGGACCCAGTACTTC.

This clonotype was found a few times. The chain combines TRBV7-9 with TRBJ2-1; 9 bases line up with TRBD2. The junction had 7 bases not matched to a gene; V was cut back by 6 bases and J by 4 bases. The CDR3 is made up of 15 amino acids. Per the germline V gene, CDR1 is SEHNR and CDR2 is FQNEAQ (reference sequence). The CDR3 here is CASSQRGAPYNEQFF. In DNA form, the CDR3 reads TGTGCCAGCAGTCAGCGGGGGGCCCCTTACAATGAGCAGTTCTTC.

CDR3 coding DNA: TGCGCCAGCAGCTTGACGGGGGGGCAGGCCACTGAAGCTTTCTTT. It is translated as CASSLTGGQATEAFF. V gene TRBV5-1 combines with J gene TRBJ1-1; TRBD1 might be the D (6 bases). The V gene's germline CDR1 is SGHRS and CDR2 YFSETQ. V dropped 1 base and J dropped 4 bases, with 14 bases sitting between them. The CDR3 is 15 amino acids.

This clonotype was observed many times. The chain employs TRBV4-2 and TRBJ2-1, with 7 nucleotides matching TRBD2. V lost 0 bases, J lost 3 bases, and 5 bases stayed unmatched. The CDR3 has 16 residues. Germline-derived CDR1 and CDR2 are LGHNA and YNFKEQ. CDR3 residues: CASSQDLSGIYNEQFF. The CDR3 bases are TGTGCCAGCAGCCAAGATTTGAGCGGGATCTACAATGAGCAGTTCTTC.

The rearrangement uses TRBV7-6 and TRBJ2-3; possibly TRBD2 for D (6 bases). Deletions cut 3 bases from V and 2 bases from J, with 9 bases between. The CDR3 totals 14 residues. Per germline, CDR1 SGHVS and CDR2 FNYEAQ. This CDR3 is CASSLGLHTDTQYF. The CDR3 region has the DNA TGTGCCAGCAGCTTGGGACTCCACACAGATACGCAGTATTTT.